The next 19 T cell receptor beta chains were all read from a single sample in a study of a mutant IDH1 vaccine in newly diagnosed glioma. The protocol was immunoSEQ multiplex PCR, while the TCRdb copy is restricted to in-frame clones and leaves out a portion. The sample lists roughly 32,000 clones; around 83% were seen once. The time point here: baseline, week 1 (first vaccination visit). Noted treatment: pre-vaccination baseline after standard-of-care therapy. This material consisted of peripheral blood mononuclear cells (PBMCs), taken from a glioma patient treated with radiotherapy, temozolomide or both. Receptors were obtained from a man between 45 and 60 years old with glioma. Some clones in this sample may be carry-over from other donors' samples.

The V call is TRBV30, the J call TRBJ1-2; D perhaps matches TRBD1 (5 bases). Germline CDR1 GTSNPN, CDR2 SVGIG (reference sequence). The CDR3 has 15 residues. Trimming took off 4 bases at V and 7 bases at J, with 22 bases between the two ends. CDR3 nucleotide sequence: TGTGCCTGGAACCCGGGACCGAATCTCCGTCGTGGCTACACCTTC. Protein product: CAWNPGPNLRRGYTF.

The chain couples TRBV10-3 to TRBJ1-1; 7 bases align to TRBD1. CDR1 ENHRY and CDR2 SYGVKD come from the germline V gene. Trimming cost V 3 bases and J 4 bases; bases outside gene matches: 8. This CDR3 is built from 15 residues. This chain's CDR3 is CAISDPTTGVTEAFF. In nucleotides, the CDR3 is TGTGCCATCAGTGACCCCACCACAGGGGTCACTGAAGCTTTCTTT.

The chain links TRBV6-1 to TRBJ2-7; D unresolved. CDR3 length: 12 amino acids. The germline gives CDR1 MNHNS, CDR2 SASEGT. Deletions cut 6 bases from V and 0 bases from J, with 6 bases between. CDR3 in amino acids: CASRTDSYEQYF. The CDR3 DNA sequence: TGTGCCAGCAGAACAGACTCCTACGAGCAGTACTTC.

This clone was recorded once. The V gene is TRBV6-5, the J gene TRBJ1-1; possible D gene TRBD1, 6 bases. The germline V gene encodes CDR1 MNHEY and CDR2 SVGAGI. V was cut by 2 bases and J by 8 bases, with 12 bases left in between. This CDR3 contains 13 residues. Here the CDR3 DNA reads TGTGCCAGCAGTTACCAGAGGGGGGCGGAAGCTTTCTTT. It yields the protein CASSYQRGAEAFF.

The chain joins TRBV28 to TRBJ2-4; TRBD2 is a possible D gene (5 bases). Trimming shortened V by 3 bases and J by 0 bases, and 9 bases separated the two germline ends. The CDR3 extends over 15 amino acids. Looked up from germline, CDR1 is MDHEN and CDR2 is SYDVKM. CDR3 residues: CASSLRGSAKNIQYF. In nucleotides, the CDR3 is TGTGCCAGCAGTTTGAGAGGGTCAGCCAAAAACATTCAGTACTTC.

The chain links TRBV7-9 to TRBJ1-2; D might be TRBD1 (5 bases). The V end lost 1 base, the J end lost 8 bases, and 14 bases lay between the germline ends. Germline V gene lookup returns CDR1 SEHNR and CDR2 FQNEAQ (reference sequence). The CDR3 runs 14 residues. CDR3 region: CASSLGQTSEGYTF. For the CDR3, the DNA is TGTGCCAGCAGCTTAGGACAGACCTCCGAGGGCTACACCTTC.

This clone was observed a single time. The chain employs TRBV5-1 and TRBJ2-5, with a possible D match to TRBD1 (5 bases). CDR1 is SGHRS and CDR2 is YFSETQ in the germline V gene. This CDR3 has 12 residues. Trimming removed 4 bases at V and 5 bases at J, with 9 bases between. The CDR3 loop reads CASSQGVETQYF. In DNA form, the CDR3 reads TGCGCCAGCAGCCAAGGGGTGGAGACCCAGTACTTC.

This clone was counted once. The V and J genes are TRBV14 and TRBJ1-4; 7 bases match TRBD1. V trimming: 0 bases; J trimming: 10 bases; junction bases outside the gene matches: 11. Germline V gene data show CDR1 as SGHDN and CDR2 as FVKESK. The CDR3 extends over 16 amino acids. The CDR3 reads CASSQDPRGSHGKLFF. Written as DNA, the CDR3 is TGTGCCAGCAGCCAAGATCCCAGGGGGTCTCATGGAAAACTGTTTTTT.

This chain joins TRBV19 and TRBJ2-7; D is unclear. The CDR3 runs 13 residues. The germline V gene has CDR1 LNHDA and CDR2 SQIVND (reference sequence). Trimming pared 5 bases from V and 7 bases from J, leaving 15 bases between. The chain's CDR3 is CASSYRPDGEQYF. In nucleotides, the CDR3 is TGTGCCAGTAGTTACCGGCCTGATGGGGAGCAGTACTTC.

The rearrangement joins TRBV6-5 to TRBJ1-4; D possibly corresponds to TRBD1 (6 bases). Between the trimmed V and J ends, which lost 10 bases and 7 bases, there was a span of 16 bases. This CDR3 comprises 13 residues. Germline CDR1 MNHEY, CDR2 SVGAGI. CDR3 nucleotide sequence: TGTGCCACGGGGAACCCGGGGGCTGAAAAACTGTTTTTT. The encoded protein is CATGNPGAEKLFF.

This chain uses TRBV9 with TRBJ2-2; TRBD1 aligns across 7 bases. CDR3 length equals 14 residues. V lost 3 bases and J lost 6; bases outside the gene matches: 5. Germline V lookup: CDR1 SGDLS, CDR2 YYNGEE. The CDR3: CASSATGYPGELFF. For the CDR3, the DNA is TGTGCCAGCAGCGCGACAGGGTATCCCGGGGAGCTGTTTTTT.

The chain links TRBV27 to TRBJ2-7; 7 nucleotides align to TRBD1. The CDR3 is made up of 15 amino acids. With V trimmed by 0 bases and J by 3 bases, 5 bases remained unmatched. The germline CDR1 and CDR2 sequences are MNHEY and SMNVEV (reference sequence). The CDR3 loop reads CASSLSGTANYEQYF. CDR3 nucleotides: TGTGCCAGCAGTTTATCGGGGACAGCGAACTACGAGCAGTACTTC.

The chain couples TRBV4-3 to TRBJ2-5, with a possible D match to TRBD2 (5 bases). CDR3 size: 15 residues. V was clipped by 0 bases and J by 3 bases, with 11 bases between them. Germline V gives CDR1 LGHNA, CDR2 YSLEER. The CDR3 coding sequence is TGCGCCAGCAGCCAAGATCGCGAGGGAAAAGAGACCCAGTACTTC. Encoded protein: CASSQDREGKETQYF.

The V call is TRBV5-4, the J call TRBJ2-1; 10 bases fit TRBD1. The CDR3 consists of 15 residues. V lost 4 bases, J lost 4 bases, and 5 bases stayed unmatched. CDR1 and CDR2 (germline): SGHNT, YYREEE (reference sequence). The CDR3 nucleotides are TGTGCCAGCAGCCCCGGACAGGGGGTGTACAATGAGCAGTTCTTC. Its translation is CASSPGQGVYNEQFF.

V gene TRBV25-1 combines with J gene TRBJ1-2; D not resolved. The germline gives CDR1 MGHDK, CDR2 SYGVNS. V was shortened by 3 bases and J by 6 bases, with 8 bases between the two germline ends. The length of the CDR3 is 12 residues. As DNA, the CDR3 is TGTGCCAGCAGTGACAGGTCGAATGGCTACACCTTC. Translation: CASSDRSNGYTF.

CDR3 in amino acids: CASTLTRSGGVNTQYF. Here the CDR3 DNA reads TGTGCCAGCACCCTGACCCGAAGCGGGGGTGTGAATACGCAGTATTTT. The J gene is TRBJ2-3, the V gene TRBV13; 8 nucleotides align to TRBD2. The CDR3 is made up of 16 amino acids. Germline values: CDR1 PRHDT, CDR2 FYEKMQ (reference sequence). V was clipped by 7 bases and J by 7 bases; unmatched bases: 16. The full variable domain, rest sourced from reference TRBV13 and TRBJ2-3, is AAGVIQSPRHLIKEKRETATLKCYPIPRHDTVYWYQQGPGQDPQFLISFYEKMQSDKGSIPDRFSAQQFSDYHSELNMSSLELGDSALYFCASTLTRSGGVNTQYFGPGTRLTVL.

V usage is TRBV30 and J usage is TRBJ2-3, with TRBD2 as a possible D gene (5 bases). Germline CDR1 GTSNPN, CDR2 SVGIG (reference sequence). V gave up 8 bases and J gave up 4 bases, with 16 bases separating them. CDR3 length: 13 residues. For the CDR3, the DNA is TGTGCCCGCAGCCGGGGAAGGTCAGATACGCAGTATTTT. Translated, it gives CARSRGRSDTQYF. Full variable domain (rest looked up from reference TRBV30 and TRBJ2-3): SQTIHQWPATLVQPVGSPLSLECTVEGTSNPNLYWYRQAAGRGLQLLFYSVGIGQISSEVPQNLSASRPQDRQFILSSKKLLLSDSGFYLCARSRGRSDTQYFGPGTRLTVL.

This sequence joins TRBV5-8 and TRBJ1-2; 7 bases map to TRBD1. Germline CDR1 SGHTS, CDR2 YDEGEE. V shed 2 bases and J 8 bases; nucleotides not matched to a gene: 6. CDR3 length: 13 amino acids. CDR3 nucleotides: TGTGCCAGCAGCTTTCAGGGGGACTGGGGCTACACCTTC. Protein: CASSFQGDWGYTF.

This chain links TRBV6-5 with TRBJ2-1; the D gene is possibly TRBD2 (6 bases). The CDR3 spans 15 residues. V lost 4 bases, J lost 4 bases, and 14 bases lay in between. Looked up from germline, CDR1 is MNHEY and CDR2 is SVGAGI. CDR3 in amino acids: CASSSLLAEYNEQFF. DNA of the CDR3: TGTGCCAGCAGTTCCTTACTAGCAGAATACAATGAGCAGTTCTTC.